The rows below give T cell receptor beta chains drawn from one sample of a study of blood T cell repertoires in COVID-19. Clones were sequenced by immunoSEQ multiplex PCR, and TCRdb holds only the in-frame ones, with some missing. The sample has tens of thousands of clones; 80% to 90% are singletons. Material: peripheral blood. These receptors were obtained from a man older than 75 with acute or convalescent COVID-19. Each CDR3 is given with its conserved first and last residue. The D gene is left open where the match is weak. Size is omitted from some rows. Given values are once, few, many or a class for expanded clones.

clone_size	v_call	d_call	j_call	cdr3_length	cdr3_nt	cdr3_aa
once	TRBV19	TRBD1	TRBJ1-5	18	TGTGCCAGTAGTTCCCCGGGACAGGGGGCCGTAAGCAATCAGCCCCAGCATTTT	CASSSPGQGAVSNQPQHF
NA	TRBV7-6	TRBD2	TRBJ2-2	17	TGTGCCAGCAGCCCGACCCGACTAGCGGGAGACACCGGGGAGCTGTTTTTT	CASSPTRLAGDTGELFF
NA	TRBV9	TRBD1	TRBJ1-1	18	TGTGCCAGCAGCGTTGCAATTGGACAGGGGGCTGACAACACTGAAGCTTTCTTT	CASSVAIGQGADNTEAFF
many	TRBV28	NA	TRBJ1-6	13	TGTGCCAGCAGTTTTTTAATCCGGTCACCCCTCCACTTT	CASSFLIRSPLHF
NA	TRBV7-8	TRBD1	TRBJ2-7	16	TGTGCCAGCAGCACCCTACCGGGACAGGGGGCTTACGAGCAGTACTTC	CASSTLPGQGAYEQYF
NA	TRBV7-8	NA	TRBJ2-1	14	TGTGCCAGCAGACAAAATCGGGGGGCCGCTGAGCAGTTCTTC	CASRQNRGAAEQFF
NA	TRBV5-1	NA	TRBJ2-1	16	TGCGCCAGCAGCTTGGTCGGGGAAAGGGTTTACAATGAGCAGTTCTTC	CASSLVGERVYNEQFF
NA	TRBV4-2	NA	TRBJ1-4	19	TGTGCCAGCAGCCAAGAAAGACGGGACTTTTTCGGCGTTACTGGAAAACTGTTTTTT	CASSQERRDFFGVTGKLFF
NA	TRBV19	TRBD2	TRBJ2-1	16	TGTGCCAGTAGTATAGCCGCTAGCGGGGGCTTCGATGAGCAGTTCTTC	CASSIAASGGFDEQFF
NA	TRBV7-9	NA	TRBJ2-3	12	TGTGCCAGCAGCTGGTCGGCAGATACGCAGTATTTT	CASSWSADTQYF
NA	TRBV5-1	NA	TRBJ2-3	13	TGCGCCACCAGGGTTGGCCGCACAGATACGCAGTATTTT	CATRVGRTDTQYF
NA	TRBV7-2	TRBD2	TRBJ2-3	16	TGTGCCAGCAGCCGCCGCGGTAGCGGGAGTGTAGATACGCAGTATTTT	CASSRRGSGSVDTQYF
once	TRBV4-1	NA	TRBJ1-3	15	TGCGCCAGCAGCCATCAGTCCTTGGCCGGAAACACCATATATTTT	CASSHQSLAGNTIYF
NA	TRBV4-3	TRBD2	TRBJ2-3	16	TGCGCCAGCAGCCAACGCGGGGGGGCCTCAGGAGATACGCAGTATTTT	CASSQRGGASGDTQYF
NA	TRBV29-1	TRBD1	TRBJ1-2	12	TGCAGCGTGACAGGGTTGGGCTATGGCTACACCTTC	CSVTGLGYGYTF
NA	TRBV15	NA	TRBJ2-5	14	TGTGCCACCAGCAGCCTGACAGTCTCCGCGACCCAGTACTTC	CATSSLTVSATQYF
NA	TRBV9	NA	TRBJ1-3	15	TGTGCCAGCAGCGTAGAGAAGGGGCCTGGAAACACCATATATTTT	CASSVEKGPGNTIYF
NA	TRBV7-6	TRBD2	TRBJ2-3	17	TGTGCCAGCAGCTCACAGCCCGGGACTACCAGCACAGATACGCAGTATTTT	CASSSQPGTTSTDTQYF
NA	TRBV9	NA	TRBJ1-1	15	TGTGCCAGCAGCGTAGGCGGGTGGAGCAACACTGAAGCTTTCTTT	CASSVGGWSNTEAFF
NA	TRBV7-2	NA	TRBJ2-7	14	TGTGCCAGCAGCTCTGTTTTAACCGTAGTCGAGCAGTACTTC	CASSSVLTVVEQYF
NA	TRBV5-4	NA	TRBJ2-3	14	TGTGCCAGCAGTCGCAGACAGGGCACAGATACGCAGTATTTT	CASSRRQGTDTQYF
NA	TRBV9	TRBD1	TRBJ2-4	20	TGTGCCAGCAGCCAGGGGTCGGGACAGGGCCGACAATTAGCCAAAAACATTCAGTACTTC	CASSQGSGQGRQLAKNIQYF
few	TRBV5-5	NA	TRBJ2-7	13	TGTGCCAGCAGCTTGGCCCTCCCCTACGAGCAGTACTTC	CASSLALPYEQYF
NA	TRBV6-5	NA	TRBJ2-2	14	TGTGCCATCCCCGGGGTGGGCGTCACCGGGGAGCTGTTTTTT	CAIPGVGVTGELFF
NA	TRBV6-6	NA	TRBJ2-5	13	TGTGCCAGCAGTTCACAGGGCGGTGAGACCCAGTACTTC	CASSSQGGETQYF
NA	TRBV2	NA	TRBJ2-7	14	TGTGCCAGCAGGGACGGCCGCGGGACAGACGAGCAGTACTTC	CASRDGRGTDEQYF
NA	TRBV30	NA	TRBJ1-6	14	TGTGCCTGGATCACTAGGGTGGGCTATGGACCCCTCCACTTT	CAWITRVGYGPLHF
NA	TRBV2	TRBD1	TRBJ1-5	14	TGTGCCAGCTCCTCACAGGGGCGCAATCAGCCCCAGCATTTT	CASSSQGRNQPQHF
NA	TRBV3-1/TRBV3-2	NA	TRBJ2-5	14	TGTGCCAGCAGCCAAGGGGATAGCGGAGAGACCCAGTACTTC	CASSQGDSGETQYF
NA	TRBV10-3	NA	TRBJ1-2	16	TGTGCCATCAGCGCACCTCGACAGGTTTTTAACTATGGCTACACCTTC	CAISAPRQVFNYGYTF
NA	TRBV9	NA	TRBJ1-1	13	TGTGCCAGCAGCGCAACTGTGAACACTGAAGCTTTCTTT	CASSATVNTEAFF
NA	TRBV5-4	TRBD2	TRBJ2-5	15	TGTGCCAGCACCGTAGCGGGAGGGGGGCAAGAGACCCAGTACTTC	CASTVAGGGQETQYF
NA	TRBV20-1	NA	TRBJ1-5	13	TGCAGTGCTAGTGCCCCGGGGGGTCAGCCCCAGCATTTT	CSASAPGGQPQHF
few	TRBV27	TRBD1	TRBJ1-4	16	TGTGCCAGCAGTCCTTTAGACAGGGTTGGGGATGAAAAACTGTTTTTT	CASSPLDRVGDEKLFF
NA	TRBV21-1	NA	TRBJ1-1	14	TGTGCCAGCAGCAATCTCGGGACAAGCACTGAAGCTTTCTTT	CASSNLGTSTEAFF